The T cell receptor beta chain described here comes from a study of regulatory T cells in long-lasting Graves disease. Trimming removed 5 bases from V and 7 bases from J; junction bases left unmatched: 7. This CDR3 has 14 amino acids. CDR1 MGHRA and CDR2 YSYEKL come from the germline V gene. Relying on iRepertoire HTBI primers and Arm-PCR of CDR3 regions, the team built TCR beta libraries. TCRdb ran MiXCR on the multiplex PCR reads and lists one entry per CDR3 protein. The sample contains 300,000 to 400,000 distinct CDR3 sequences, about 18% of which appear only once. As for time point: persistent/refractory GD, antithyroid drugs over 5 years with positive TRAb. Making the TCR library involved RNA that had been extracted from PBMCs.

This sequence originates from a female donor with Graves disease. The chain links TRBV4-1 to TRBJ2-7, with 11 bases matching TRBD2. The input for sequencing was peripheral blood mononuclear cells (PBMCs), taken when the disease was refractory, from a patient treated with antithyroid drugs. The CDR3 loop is CASSSLAGGWEQYF. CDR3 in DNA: TGCGCCAGCAGCTCCCTAGCGGGAGGATGGGAGCAGTACTTC.